This T cell receptor (beta chain) was recovered during a study of CXCR3-negative and CXCR3-positive naive CD8 T cells. Study context: Every library held about 1.5 +/- 0.3 million TRB reads, and the total came to approximately 140 million.

Concerning this clonotype itself: Its antigen is as yet unknown.

The study, taken as a whole, reports: TRB CDR3s were more hydrophobic in CXCR3-positive than in CXCR3-negative naive cells. Diversity ran similarly high across both naive subsets but far lower in memory CD8+ cells.

UMI-labeled TRB cDNA libraries were prepared by 5' RACE. No DNA is given; TCRdb re-called the 5' RACE reads and lists each CDR3 protein once. Here the sample table reports 60,000 to 65,000 distinct CDR3 sequences. Naive CD8+ T lymphocytes were specified as CD45RO-CCR7+CD27+CD95-. The CDR3 extends over 15 amino acids. CDR1 and CDR2 (germline): SGHDT, YYEEEE. Sample: naive CXCR3+ CD8+ T cells from blood. Subset: CD45RO-CCR7+CD27+CD95- naive CD8+ T cells expressing CXCR3 (TNR3+). The source is a human donor in good health. Some clones in this sample may be carry-over from other donors' samples. This chain joins TRBV5-6 and TRBJ2-7. CDR3 sequence: CASSPRDSFVYEQYF.